This T cell receptor beta chain was recorded in a study of T-cell reconstitution after alpha-beta-depleted transplantation in children. Whole-study results and caveats: Expanded graft clones, several hundred of them, were reportedly the source of alpha-beta T cells about two months after transplant. Day-60 TCRbeta diversity that was high in some patients was derived from surviving recipient T cells and thymic progenitors. Among T cells one year after transplant, newly produced cells accounted for most counts and diversity.

To note about this clonotype: Antigen: not known.

Library preparation (for TCRbeta) was performed with unique molecular identifiers. TCRdb reanalysed the PCR reads using MiXCR and keeps one entry per CDR3 protein. The sample has fewer than 400,000 distinct CDR3 sequences; approximately 23% are singletons. Trimming pared 6 bases from V and 7 bases from J, leaving 11 bases between. The V gene's germline CDR1 is MDHEN and CDR2 SYDVKM. CDR3 length: 12 residues. This clonotype originated in a male patient between 10 and 17 years old who had a stem cell transplant for acute lymphoblastic leukemia, so the T cells may come from the graft donor. The material sequenced was PBMCs, mostly from graft donor cells, taken 180 days after TCRalphabeta/CD19-depleted stem cell transplant. The chain is built from TRBV28 and TRBJ2-3, with no clear D. CDR3 protein: CASSLNLNTQYF. CDR3 DNA sequence: TGTGCCAGCAGCCTCAACCTAAATACGCAGTATTTT.